This T cell receptor (beta chain) came from a study of Graves' ophthalmopathy and Graves' hyperthyroidism. Study at large: The blood sample was drawn at first diagnosis and before any treatment. Study-wide results and caveats: Blood repertoires reportedly contained most expanded thyroid clonotypes above 0.001 frequency. With around 88% sensitivity and roughly 76% specificity, a 13-signature model separated ophthalmopathy from stable hyperthyroidism.

This clonotype showed up just a few times. Its antigen remains unidentified. The germline V and J ends were trimmed by 4 bases and 0 bases, with 8 bases remaining between them. There are 14 residues in the CDR3. From germline, CDR1 is SGHRS and CDR2 YFSETQ. It was from over 8.5 ml of fresh peripheral blood that the PBMCs came. The authors amplified TCR beta CDR3 regions from RNA transcripts. HTBI primers served in a first-round RT-PCR, which a second-round multiplex PCR followed. TCRdb ran MiXCR on the multiplex PCR reads and lists one entry per CDR3 protein. This repertoire shows some 250,000 distinct CDR3 sequences, around 42% found once; its top ten account for more than 45%.

The V gene is TRBV5-1, the J gene TRBJ1-3; the D is unclear. The sequenced material came from peripheral blood. The TCR sequence derives from an adult man with Graves' ophthalmopathy. The CDR3 here is CASSPDGSGNTIYF. The CDR3 DNA is TGCGCCAGCAGCCCCGATGGCTCTGGAAACACCATATATTTT.